This T cell receptor (beta chain) was found in a study of cytomegalovirus exposure and HLA in healthy donors. CDR1 and CDR2 (germline): SGHVS, FNYEAQ. The CDR3 runs to 14 residues. With V trimmed by 0 bases and J by 5 bases, 2 bases remained unmatched. Amplification used 60 Vbeta primers and 13 Jbeta primers. The repertoire was sequenced with immunoSEQ multiplex PCR; TCRdb's copy has only in-frame clones and lacks some. Of over 150,000 clones in the sample, approximately 75% were seen once. J is TRBJ2-3 and V is TRBV7-6; TRBD2 aligns across 7 bases. Material for sequencing was PBMCs. The TCR was taken from a woman under 30 in good health and CMV-seronegative. CDR3 sequence (DNA): TGTGCCAGCAGCTTAGCGGGAGGGTTAGATACGCAGTATTTT. It encodes CASSLAGGLDTQYF.